Reported below is one T cell receptor (beta chain). Its target is unknown. The TCR libraries each used total RNA (about 3,500 ng per library). TCRdb reprocessed the 5' RACE reads and keeps a single row for each CDR3 protein, giving no DNA. The sample spans around 380,000 distinct CDR3 sequences; the ten largest clones claim more than 2%. This entry belongs to a study of monozygotic twins with inflammatory bowel disease. General study findings and limits: IBD patients shared fewer clonotypes with other individuals than healthy twins, especially patients with disease activity signs.

The clonotype was recovered from a human donor with ulcerative colitis or Crohn's disease, or a healthy co-twin of an affected twin (not recorded which). Material for sequencing was blood.

The CDR3 here is CASSSSTGHYGYTF. This rearrangement joins TRBV5-1 to TRBJ1-2; with no DNA, the TCRdb D assignment of TRBD1 cannot be verified. This CDR3 has 14 residues. From germline, CDR1 is SGHRS and CDR2 YFSETQ.